The present T cell receptor (beta chain) was sequenced within a study of T-cell memory formation after mild COVID-19. The CDR3 spans 16 residues. The J segment lost 3 bases and the V segment lost 5 bases, leaving 14 bases of the junction unmatched. Looked up from germline, CDR1 is DFQATT and CDR2 is SNEGSKA (reference sequence). This clonotype was counted at least ten times. TCRdb processed the 5' RACE reads anew with MiXCR; each CDR3 protein has one entry. The sample contains roughly 250,000 distinct CDR3 sequences, about 17% of which appear only once. Material: PBMCs or a T cell subset sorted from them (not recorded which). This chain joins TRBV20-1 and TRBJ1-2; 8 nucleotides agree with TRBD1. The receptor comes from a man younger than 35 who had mild COVID-19 (a few samples of this study predate the infection). Cell type and time point are not known. The CDR3: CSAPRLGSGGDYGYTF. In DNA, the CDR3 is TGCAGTGCTCCTCGACTCGGGTCAGGGGGCGACTATGGCTACACCTTC.